This T cell receptor (beta chain) appears in the sequencing data of a study of shared clonotypes between healthy human individuals. Clones were sequenced by immunoSEQ multiplex PCR, and TCRdb holds only the in-frame ones, with some missing. Of about 2 million clones in the sample, about 95% are singletons; the top ten hold about 1.1%. CDR1 is SNHLY and CDR2 is FYNNEI in the germline V gene. The junction had 8 bases not matched to a gene; V was cut back by 7 bases and J by 5 bases. CDR3 size: 14 residues. Naive CD8 cells comprised CD45RO-negative, CCR7-positively selected cells, excluding terminally differentiated effector memory CD45RA+ cells.

This clonotype was obtained from a man aged 18-30 years in good health. The rearrangement uses TRBV2 and TRBJ2-5; 9 bases align to TRBD1. Sequenced: naive CD8+ T cells sorted from blood. CDR3 bases: TGTGCCAGCAATACCGGGACAGGGTGGGAGACCCAGTACTTC. This encodes CASNTGTGWETQYF.